Below, 10 T cell receptor beta chains from the same sample are listed, as sequenced in a study of tumor and adjacent non-tumor tissue in lung cancer. The library came from three nested PCR rounds adapted from ARM-PCR protocols. TCRdb re-called the multiplex PCR reads through MiXCR, storing one row per CDR3 protein. The sample consists of 60,000 to 85,000 distinct CDR3 sequences, more than 75% of them appearing once. RNA was extracted from bulk tissue without any cell sorting. This non-tumor lung sample came from over 3 cm beyond the tumor edge. Sequences were obtained from distant non-tumor lung tissue. The receptors stem from a man between 60 and 75 years old with non-small cell lung cancer.

Note on this clonotype: The conserved phenylalanine or tryptophan is not found at the CDR3 terminus, so this likely reflects a read error. The chain joins TRBV30 to TRBJ1-1, with D possibly being TRBD1 (5 bases). This CDR3 region has 11 residues. From germline, CDR1 is GTSNPN and CDR2 SVGIG (reference sequence). V lost 8 bases and J lost 8, with 15 bases in between. The CDR3 region has the DNA TGTGCCCGGGCGAGGAGGGACGAAGCTTTCCTT. It is translated as CARARRDEAFL.

In regard to this clonotype: A read error may produce the germline difference seen at one junction end. This chain uses TRBV6-5 with TRBJ2-7; a weak D match, TRBD2 (6 bases). The germline gives CDR1 MNHEY, CDR2 SVGAGI. The CDR3 runs to 15 residues. The CDR3 DNA sequence: TGTGCCGGCAGTTACTCGAGACGGGAGACGGTCGAGCAGTACTTC. Protein: CAGSYSRRETVEQYF.

A single count supports this clonotype. The chain carries TRBV7-9 and TRBJ2-5; D unclear. The CDR3 spans 13 residues. The V end was cut by 8 bases, the J end by 5 bases, with 15 bases between. Germline V lookup: CDR1 SEHNR, CDR2 FQNEAQ (reference sequence). CDR3: CASATNGEETQYF. The DNA of the CDR3 is TGTGCCAGCGCTACTAACGGCGAGGAGACCCAGTACTTC.

With regard to this clonotype: It is likely a read error, because the conserved phenylalanine at the end of the CDR3 is missing. The DNA is left out, because the CDR3 cannot be placed on it with certainty; the CDR3 is given as TCRdb lists it. This rearrangement joins TRBV5-1 to TRBJ2-3; whether TRBD2, the table's D call, matches the DNA was not checked. CDR1 is SGHRS and CDR2 is YFSETQ in the germline V gene. A total of 14 residues make up the CDR3, ends included. CDR3 sequence reads: CASSLVEETDTKYS.

Points on this clonotype: One junction end disagrees with the germline gene, perhaps due to a read error. The V and J genes are TRBV11-2 and TRBJ2-3; no firm D call. CDR3 length: 14 amino acids. Germline V lookup: CDR1 SGHAT, CDR2 FQNNGV. In DNA, the CDR3 is TGTGCCAGCGGCTTAGATGGGCCTTTATATACGCAGTATTTT. Its protein is CASGLDGPLYTQYF.

Of note for this clonotype: The junction shows a germline mismatch at one end, possibly a read error. The chain has TRBV6-5 and TRBJ1-2, with a possible D match to TRBD1 (5 bases). There are 15 residues in the CDR3. Germline CDR1 and CDR2: MNHEY and SVGAGI. The chain's CDR3 is CVSSRQSGNNYGYTF. CDR3 DNA sequence: TGTGTCAGCAGTCGACAGAGCGGGAATAACTATGGCTACACCTTC.

The gene calls are TRBV4-2 and TRBJ2-2; 7 positions agree with TRBD2. CDR1 and CDR2 (germline): LGHNA, YNFKEQ. The CDR3 covers 15 residues. V shed 8 bases and J 0 bases; nucleotides not matched to a gene: 6. As DNA, the CDR3 is TGTGCCAGCGCTCCGGGACTACCGAACACCGGGGAGCTGTTTTTT. Its protein product is CASAPGLPNTGELFF.

Regarding this clonotype: At one end, the junction sequence differs from germline, possibly due to a read error. V gene TRBV24-1 combines with J gene TRBJ2-1, with 12 positions matching TRBD2. The CDR3 length is 16 residues. The germline gives CDR1 KGHDR, CDR2 SFDVKD. CDR3 DNA sequence: TGTGTCACCAATGACACGACTAGCGGGAGTGTTAATGAGCAATTCTTC. Encoded protein: CVTNDTTSGSVNEQFF.

This clonotype was counted ten times or more. The V call is TRBV19, the J call TRBJ1-5; TRBD1 aligns across 9 bases. The CDR3 runs to 15 residues. Germline-derived CDR1 and CDR2 are LNHDA and SQIVND (reference sequence). The J segment lost 5 bases and the V segment lost 6 bases, leaving 8 bases of the junction unmatched. This CDR3 is CASSVQGAGYQPQHF. CDR3 bases: TGTGCCAGTAGCGTACAGGGGGCGGGCTATCAGCCCCAGCATTTT.

A note on this clonotype: The conserved final phenylalanine or tryptophan is absent from the CDR3, which likely points to a read error. The rearrangement links TRBV4-2 to TRBJ2-7, with 7 nucleotides matching TRBD1. Per the germline V gene, CDR1 is LGHNA and CDR2 is YNFKEQ. CDR3 length: 14 amino acids. The CDR3 coding sequence is TGTGCGAGCAGCCCGGCAGGGGGTAGGGACGAGCAGTACCTC. It is translated as CASSPAGGRDEQYL.